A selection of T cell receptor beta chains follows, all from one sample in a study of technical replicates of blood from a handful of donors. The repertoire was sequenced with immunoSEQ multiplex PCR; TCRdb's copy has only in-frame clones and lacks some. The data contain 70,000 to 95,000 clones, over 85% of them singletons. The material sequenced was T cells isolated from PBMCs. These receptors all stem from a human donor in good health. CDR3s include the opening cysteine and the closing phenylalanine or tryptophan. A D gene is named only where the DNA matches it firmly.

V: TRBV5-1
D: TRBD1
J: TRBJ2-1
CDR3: CASSLEGATNEQFF
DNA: TGCGCCAGCAGCTTGGAGGGGGCTACGAATGAGCAGTTCTTC

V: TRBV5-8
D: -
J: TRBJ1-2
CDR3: CASSYRDLKAGYTF
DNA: TGTGCCAGCAGCTACCGGGACTTAAAAGCGGGCTACACCTTC

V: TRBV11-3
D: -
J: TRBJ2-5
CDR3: CASSSRAGQETQYF
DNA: TGTGCCAGCAGCAGTAGGGCGGGCCAAGAGACCCAGTACTTC

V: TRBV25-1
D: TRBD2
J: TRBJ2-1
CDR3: CASALAGGNNEQFF
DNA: TGTGCCAGCGCTCTAGCGGGGGGTAACAATGAGCAGTTCTTC

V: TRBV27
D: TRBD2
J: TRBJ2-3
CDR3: CASSPTTSGGHSATDTQYF
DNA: TGTGCCAGCAGCCCCACGACTAGCGGGGGCCACTCTGCGACAGATACGCAGTATTTT

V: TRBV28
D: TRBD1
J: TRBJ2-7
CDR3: CASSLNPDRADGEQYF
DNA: TGTGCCAGCAGTTTAAACCCGGACAGGGCGGATGGCGAGCAGTACTTC

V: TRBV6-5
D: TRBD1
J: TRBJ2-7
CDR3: CASRDRDSAGYEQYF
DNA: TGTGCCAGCAGGGACCGGGACAGCGCCGGCTACGAGCAGTACTTC

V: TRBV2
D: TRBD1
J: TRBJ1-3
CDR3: CASLAGTGGNTIYF
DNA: TGTGCCAGCCTCGCCGGGACAGGGGGAAACACCATATATTTT

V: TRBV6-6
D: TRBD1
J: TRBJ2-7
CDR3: CASRRQGSYEQYF
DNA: TGTGCCAGCAGGCGACAGGGTTCCTACGAGCAGTACTTC

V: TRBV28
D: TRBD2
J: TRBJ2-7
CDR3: CASKPLAGGWPHEQYF
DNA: TGTGCCAGCAAACCATTAGCGGGAGGGTGGCCCCACGAGCAGTACTTC

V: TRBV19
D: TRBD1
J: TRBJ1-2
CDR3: CASSIMGQGNYGYTF
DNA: TGTGCCAGTAGTATAATGGGACAGGGGAACTATGGCTACACCTTC

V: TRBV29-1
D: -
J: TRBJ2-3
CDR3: CSVGGRQRSTDTQYF
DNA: TGCAGCGTTGGTGGGCGACAGCGTAGCACAGATACGCAGTATTTT

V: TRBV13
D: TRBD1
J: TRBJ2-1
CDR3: CASSLVQGRYNEQFF
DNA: TGTGCCAGCAGCTTAGTACAGGGGCGGTACAATGAGCAGTTCTTC

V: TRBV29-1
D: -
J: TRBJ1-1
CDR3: CSVGVTGPEAFF
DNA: TGCAGCGTTGGGGTGACAGGCCCTGAAGCTTTCTTT

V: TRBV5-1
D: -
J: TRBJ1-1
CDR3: CASSLQNRENTEAFF
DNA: TGCGCCAGCAGCTTACAGAATCGAGAGAACACTGAAGCTTTCTTT

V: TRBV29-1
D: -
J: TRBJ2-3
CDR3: CSVVWEVERTDTQYF
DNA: TGCAGCGTTGTGTGGGAGGTGGAGAGGACAGATACGCAGTATTTT

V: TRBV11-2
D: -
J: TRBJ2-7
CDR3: CASSLYGKTYEQYF
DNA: TGTGCCAGCAGCCTATACGGGAAAACCTACGAGCAGTACTTC